These T cell receptor beta chains were read from a single sample in a study of T-cell memory formation after mild COVID-19. Each CDR3 protein gets one entry after TCRdb re-called the 5' RACE reads with MiXCR. This table has 450,000 to 650,000 distinct CDR3 sequences, about a sixth appearing once. Sequencing input: PBMCs or a T cell subset sorted from them (not recorded which). These receptors were taken from an adult woman who had mild COVID-19 (a few samples of this study predate the infection). Cell type and time point are not known. Both conserved end residues are part of each CDR3. A D gene is named only where the DNA matches it firmly. Clone size appears in some rows only: once, few, many, or a class for an expanded clone.

CDR3 protein | CDR3 DNA | J gene | clone size | V gene | D gene
CAWSPRDRGFTDTQYF | TGTGCCTGGAGTCCCCGGGACAGGGGGTTCACAGATACGCAGTATTTT | TRBJ2-3 | many | TRBV30 | TRBD1
CASQDSSLHNEQFF | TGTGCCAGTCAAGACAGTAGCCTTCACAATGAGCAGTTCTTC | TRBJ2-1 | . | TRBV19 | .
CASSLRAGPDTQYF | TGTGCCAGCAGTCTTCGGGCCGGACCAGATACGCAGTATTTT | TRBJ2-3 | few | TRBV12-3/TRBV12-4 | .
CAWSPTLAGVLAETQYF | TGTGCCTGGAGCCCGACCCTAGCGGGCGTGTTGGCCGAGACCCAGTACTTC | TRBJ2-5 | . | TRBV30 | TRBD2
CASSIGQGGETQYF | TGTGCCAGTAGCATAGGACAGGGTGGAGAGACCCAGTACTTC | TRBJ2-5 | . | TRBV19 | TRBD1
CASSLGSGASETQYF | TGCGCCAGCAGCTTGGGTTCAGGGGCGTCGGAGACCCAGTACTTC | TRBJ2-5 | many | TRBV5-1 | .
CAWNRGTSTYEQYF | TGTGCCTGGAACCGTGGGACTTCAACCTACGAGCAGTACTTC | TRBJ2-7 | . | TRBV30 | .
CASSFHSFRDRGDEKLFF | TGTGCCAGCAGCTTCCATTCCTTCCGGGACAGGGGGGATGAAAAACTGTTTTTT | TRBJ1-4 | few | TRBV12-3/TRBV12-4 | TRBD1
CASNPAGAPTDTQYF | TGTGCCAGCAATCCAGCGGGAGCTCCCACAGATACGCAGTATTTT | TRBJ2-3 | . | TRBV6-2/TRBV6-3 | TRBD2
CASSPLRGVRATQHF | TGTGCCAGCAGTCCCCTGCGGGGGGTCCGGGCTACCCAGCATTTT | TRBJ1-5 | . | TRBV12-3/TRBV12-4 | .
CASSRGPREQYF | TGTGCCAGCAGTAGGGGCCCAAGGGAGCAGTACTTC | TRBJ2-7 | few | TRBV12-3/TRBV12-4 | .
CASSRQGRLDTQYF | TGTGCCAGCAGTCGACAGGGCCGGCTAGATACGCAGTATTTT | TRBJ2-3 | . | TRBV2 | TRBD1
CSVGGVNSPLHF | TGCAGCGTGGGGGGGGTCAATTCACCCCTCCACTTT | TRBJ1-6 | . | TRBV29-1 | .
CASSLGQGAPNTEAFF | TGTGCCAGCAGCTTAGGACAGGGGGCCCCGAACACTGAAGCTTTCTTT | TRBJ1-1 | . | TRBV7-9 | TRBD1
CASSSRGRQGWTDEQFF | TGTGCCAGCAGCTCTAGAGGTCGCCAGGGCTGGACGGATGAGCAGTTCTTC | TRBJ2-1 | . | TRBV7-6 | .
CASASGSMSDTQYF | TGTGCCAGCGCAAGCGGGAGTATGTCAGATACGCAGTATTTT | TRBJ2-3 | many | TRBV7-9 | TRBD2
CATSTGRQGGQETQYF | TGTGCCACCAGCACCGGACGACAGGGCGGACAAGAGACCCAGTACTTC | TRBJ2-5 | . | TRBV15 | TRBD1
CASSLGGDRGDYGYTF | TGTGCCAGCAGCTTAGGGGGCGACAGGGGAGACTATGGCTACACCTTC | TRBJ1-2 | few | TRBV13 | TRBD1
CASSARTNPGELFF | TGTGCCAGCAGTGCCAGGACCAATCCCGGGGAGCTGTTTTTT | TRBJ2-2 | . | TRBV2 | .
CASSHVAGLVTDTQYF | TGTGCCAGCAGCCACGTGGCAGGGTTAGTCACAGATACGCAGTATTTT | TRBJ2-3 | many | TRBV14 | .